Presented here are 16 T cell receptor beta chains from one specimen sequenced in a study of sequential checkpoint blockade in melanoma. TCRdb's table, derived via immunoSEQ multiplex PCR, lists solely in-frame clones and lacks some. The sample includes 900 to 1,400 clones, 28% of them seen just once. Specified treatment: randomized to nivolumab then ipilimumab (arm A) or the reverse (arm B). The sample here was tumor tissue (inferred from file names), taken from a patient given nivolumab and ipilimumab in sequence. All receptors come from a human donor with melanoma.

In this sample, this clone turned up a few times. This chain links TRBV6-8 with TRBJ2-2, with 9 bases identical to TRBD2. The J segment lost 5 bases and the V segment lost 5 bases, leaving 9 bases of the junction unmatched. From germline, CDR1 is MNHGY and CDR2 SAAAGT. This CDR3 comprises 16 residues. The CDR3 loop reads CASSPVAGVSTGELFF. CDR3 nucleotide sequence: TGTGCCAGCAGTCCCGTAGCGGGAGTCAGTACCGGGGAGCTGTTTTTT.

V gene TRBV5-1 combines with J gene TRBJ2-2, with D possibly matching TRBD1 (5 bases). The V end was cut by 8 bases, the J end by 7 bases, with 18 bases between. Germline-derived CDR1 and CDR2 are SGHRS and YFSETQ. CDR3 length equals 14 residues. This chain's CDR3 is CASRFREGRGELFF. For the CDR3, the DNA is TGCGCCAGTCGTTTCAGGGAAGGTCGCGGGGAGCTGTTTTTT.

V gene TRBV4-1 combines with J gene TRBJ1-1; TRBD1 agrees at 8 bases. The CDR3 is made up of 15 amino acids. V trimming: 3 bases; J trimming: 8 bases; junction bases outside the gene matches: 11. Germline V gene sequence: CDR1 MGHRA, CDR2 YSYEKL. In nucleotides, the CDR3 is TGCGCCAGCAGCCAGGGGACAGGACGCACATCCGAAGCTTTCTTT. It encodes CASSQGTGRTSEAFF.

The chain carries TRBV19 and TRBJ2-1, with 13 bases lining up with TRBD2. The CDR3 is 17 amino acids. J lost 8 bases, V lost 6 bases, and 13 bases had no gene match. Germline CDR1 and CDR2: LNHDA and SQIVND (reference sequence). CDR3 sequence (DNA): TGTGCCAGTAGGAACCCCGGGACTAGCGGGATATTACATGAGCAGTTCTTC. Translated, it gives CASRNPGTSGILHEQFF. The full variable domain, its missing parts supplied by reference TRBV19 and TRBJ2-1, is DGGITQSPKYLFRKEGQNVTLSCEQNLNHDAMYWYRQDPGQGLRLIYYSQIVNDFQKGDIAEGYSVSREKKESFPLTVTSAQKNPTAFYLCASRNPGTSGILHEQFFGPGTRLTVL.

J is TRBJ2-7 and V is TRBV19, with TRBD2 matching over 10 bases. CDR1 is LNHDA, CDR2 SQIVND, per germline (reference sequence). The V and J ends lost 5 bases and 2 bases, in that order; junction bases with no gene match: 6. The CDR3 has 15 amino acids. CDR3 loop: CASSALAGNPYEQYF. The CDR3 DNA follows: TGTGCCAGTAGTGCACTAGCGGGGAACCCCTACGAGCAGTACTTC.

The rearrangement links TRBV6-8 to TRBJ1-5; 8 bases fit TRBD1. J was trimmed by 6 bases and V by 5 bases; bases with no gene match: 6. Per germline, CDR1 MNHGY and CDR2 SAAAGT. This CDR3 spans 14 amino acids. The CDR3 DNA sequence: TGTGCCAGCAGTCGGACAGGGATGGTTCAGCCCCAGCATTTT. Its protein is CASSRTGMVQPQHF.

V usage is TRBV18 and J usage is TRBJ1-6, with D unclear. Germline V gives CDR1 KGHSH, CDR2 LQKENI. With 2 bases removed from V and 7 bases from J, the gap between germline ends came to 12 bases. CDR3 length equals 15 residues. CDR3 bases: TGTGCCAGCTCACCATTGGGGTCAGAGAATTCACCCCTCCACTTT. Translated, it gives CASSPLGSENSPLHF.

The chain couples TRBV6-8 to TRBJ2-7; TRBD1 aligns across 7 bases. J lost 2 bases, V lost 5 bases, and 15 bases had no gene match. Per germline, CDR1 MNHGY and CDR2 SAAAGT. CDR3 length: 17 amino acids. The CDR3 sequence is CASSRDRVGWIAYEQYF. Written as DNA, the CDR3 is TGTGCCAGCAGTCGTGACAGGGTGGGTTGGATTGCCTACGAGCAGTACTTC.

This clone occurred a few times. The chain joins TRBV6-8 to TRBJ2-1; 7 nucleotides align to TRBD2. Germline-derived CDR1 and CDR2 are MNHGY and SAAAGT. J lost 5 bases, V lost 8 bases, and 6 bases had no gene match. The CDR3 is 13 amino acids. CDR3 region: CASVREADNEQFF. In nucleotides, the CDR3 is TGTGCCAGCGTCCGGGAGGCGGACAATGAGCAGTTCTTC.

This chain links TRBV10-3 with TRBJ2-7; D unclear. This CDR3 is 15 amino acids long. V was cut by 0 bases and J by 5 bases, with 14 bases left in between. The germline gives CDR1 ENHRY, CDR2 SYGVKD. The CDR3 DNA follows: TGTGCCATCAGTGAGTCAAACACAGTTGTTGACGAGCAGTACTTC. Translated: CAISESNTVVDEQYF.

The rearrangement uses TRBV5-1 and TRBJ1-1, with 10 nucleotides matching TRBD1. The length of the CDR3 is 15 residues. Germline CDR1 reads SGHRS; CDR2 reads YFSETQ. V shed 4 bases and J 5 bases; nucleotides not matched to a gene: 8. The CDR3: CASSVSWTGGTEAFF. The CDR3 DNA follows: TGCGCCAGCAGCGTTTCCTGGACAGGGGGTACTGAAGCTTTCTTT.

Only a few counts were recorded for this clone. The chain has TRBV19 and TRBJ2-7; 14 bases line up with TRBD2. V shed 10 bases, J shed 3 bases, and the junction held 8 bases outside the gene matches. From germline, CDR1 is LNHDA and CDR2 SQIVND (reference sequence). The CDR3 contains 15 residues. DNA for the CDR3: TGTGCCACCGCCGCCGGGACTAGCGGGGGCTACGAGCAGTACTTC. The encoded protein is CATAAGTSGGYEQYF.

The V gene is TRBV25-1, the J gene TRBJ1-6; 7 nucleotides agree with TRBD1. CDR1 and CDR2 (germline): MGHDK, SYGVNS. V lost 5 bases and J lost 10; bases outside the gene matches: 8. The CDR3 has 14 amino acids. The CDR3: CASSKRQGLSPLHF. The CDR3 nucleotides are TGTGCCAGCAGTAAAAGACAGGGTCTGTCACCCCTCCACTTT.

This clone appeared once. The chain recombines TRBV19 with TRBJ2-5, with a weak D call TRBD1 (5 bases). V lost 2 bases and J 4 bases, leaving 8 bases between the germline ends. The CDR3 covers 13 residues. Germline V gene data show CDR1 as LNHDA and CDR2 as SQIVND (reference sequence). The CDR3 is CASSIRGLETQYF. The CDR3 DNA reads TGTGCCAGTAGTATAAGGGGCCTAGAGACCCAGTACTTC.

The rearrangement joins TRBV6-8 to TRBJ1-1; D unclear. The length of the CDR3 is 13 residues. V was clipped by 6 bases and J by 1 base, with 9 bases between them. Germline V gene sequence: CDR1 MNHGY, CDR2 SAAAGT. This chain's CDR3 is CASSPAGNTEAFF. The CDR3 nucleotides are TGTGCCAGCAGCCCGGCAGGGAACACTGAAGCTTTCTTT.

This clone has only a few counts. The chain couples TRBV11-3 to TRBJ2-3, with D possibly TRBD2 on 6 matching bases. The V end was cut by 2 bases, the J end by 4 bases, with 19 bases between. The CDR3 runs 17 residues. Germline CDR1 SGHNT, CDR2 YENEEA. CDR3: CASSLRVFGSGADTQYF. Written as DNA, the CDR3 is TGTGCCAGCAGCTTAAGGGTGTTCGGGAGTGGGGCAGATACGCAGTATTTT.